The 27 T cell receptor beta chains presented below share a single source sample, sequenced in a study of cytomegalovirus exposure and HLA in healthy donors. PCR primers comprised 60 Vbeta and 13 Jbeta primers. Generated by immunoSEQ multiplex PCR, the TCRdb table keeps only in-frame clones and is missing some. The sample records 150,000 to 170,000 clones, over 65% being singletons. Material for sequencing was PBMCs. The receptor source for this set is a man aged 25 to 45 in good health and CMV-seronegative.

The rearrangement uses TRBV4-3 and TRBJ2-2, with a weak D call TRBD1 (5 bases). The CDR3 is made up of 15 amino acids. The germline V gene has CDR1 LGHNA and CDR2 YSLEER. V gave up 0 bases and J gave up 2 bases, with 7 bases separating them. The CDR3 sequence is CASSQETVNTGELFF. The CDR3 coding sequence is TGCGCCAGCAGCCAAGAGACAGTTAACACCGGGGAGCTGTTTTTT.

The chain combines TRBV5-1 with TRBJ2-5; D possibly corresponds to TRBD1 (6 bases). The CDR3 totals 13 residues. V was pared by 2 bases and J by 3 bases, with 8 bases between. The germline V gene has CDR1 SGHRS and CDR2 YFSETQ. The CDR3 DNA reads TGCGCCAGCAGCTTCCCAGGGGAAGAGACCCAGTACTTC. It codes for CASSFPGEETQYF.

The table lists this clone with a count of one. The chain combines TRBV9 with TRBJ2-5, with TRBD1 as a possible D gene (7 bases). CDR3 length: 14 residues. In germline, CDR1 is SGDLS, CDR2 YYNGEE. The V end was cut by 4 bases, the J end by 3 bases, with 13 bases between. CDR3 DNA sequence: TGTGCCAGCAGCCCCGGAGGGGGCGAAGAGACCCAGTACTTC. It translates to CASSPGGGEETQYF. The full variable domain, its missing parts supplied by reference TRBV9 and TRBJ2-5, is DSGVTQTPKHLITATGQRVTLRCSPRSGDLSVYWYQQSLDQGLQFLIQYYNGEERAKGNILERFSAQQFPDLHSELNLSSLELGDSALYFCASSPGGGEETQYFGPGTRLLVL.

The J gene is TRBJ1-2, the V gene TRBV25-1; 8 bases match TRBD1. The junction had 14 bases not matched to a gene; V was cut back by 6 bases and J by 8 bases. Per the germline V gene, CDR1 is MGHDK and CDR2 is SYGVNS. CDR3 length equals 15 residues. The CDR3 DNA is TGTGCCAGCAGAATGCCGGGACAGGAAAAAGGAGGCTACACCTTC. As protein: CASRMPGQEKGGYTF.

The genes are TRBV7-2 and TRBJ2-1, with D maybe TRBD2 (5 bases). V was clipped by 1 base and J by 0 bases, with 10 bases between them. The germline CDR1 and CDR2 sequences are SGHTA and FQGNSA. The CDR3 has 16 residues. As DNA, the CDR3 is TGTGCCAGCAGCTTAGTCCCGGGGAGCTCCTACAATGAGCAGTTCTTC. Protein: CASSLVPGSSYNEQFF.

This rearrangement joins TRBV5-6 to TRBJ1-2; D remains unclear. Per germline, CDR1 SGHDT and CDR2 YYEEEE. Deletions cut 1 base from V and 2 bases from J, with 15 bases between. The CDR3 consists of 16 residues. CDR3: CASSLKRRPPNYGYTF. Here the CDR3 DNA reads TGTGCCAGCAGCTTGAAGCGGAGGCCCCCAAACTATGGCTACACCTTC.

For the CDR3, the DNA is TGTGCCAGCACCCTACGGCAGGATAATTCACCCCTCCACTTT. Translation gives CASTLRQDNSPLHF. The chain recombines TRBV28 with TRBJ1-6; D is unresolved. In germline, CDR1 is MDHEN, CDR2 SYDVKM. Trimming cost V 7 bases and J 5 bases, with 12 bases left between them. This CDR3 has 14 residues.

V and J are TRBV21-1 and TRBJ2-7; the table's TRBD1 call for D was not verified on the DNA. TRBV21-1 is an annotated pseudogene. The CDR3 runs 15 residues. DNA of the CDR3: TGTGCCAGCAGCAATCTGGACAGGCGATACTACGAGCAGTACTTC. This encodes CASSNLDRRYYEQYF.

This clone was found once. The germline gene is not matched at one end of the junction; a read error may be the cause. The chain combines TRBV29-1 with TRBJ1-2; TRBD1 matches 7 bases. The CDR3 is made up of 14 amino acids. Per the germline V gene, CDR1 is SQVTM and CDR2 is ANQGSEA. DNA of the CDR3: TGCAGCGTGGGCGGACAGGAGGCTAACTATGGCTACCCCTTC. Translation: CSVGGQEANYGYPF.

The CDR3 here is CASSFPQGGNTIYF. The CDR3 coding sequence is TGCGCCAGCAGCTTTCCCCAGGGGGGAAACACCATATATTTT. J is TRBJ1-3 and V is TRBV5-1; tentative D call: TRBD1 (6 bases). This CDR3 is 14 amino acids long. Germline loops: CDR1 SGHRS, CDR2 YFSETQ. Trimming cost V 2 bases and J 4 bases, with 10 bases left between them.

V and J are TRBV4-2 and TRBJ1-2, with a weak D call TRBD1 (5 bases). There are 12 residues in the CDR3. Germline V gene sequence: CDR1 LGHNA, CDR2 YNFKEQ. The V end was cut by 3 bases, the J end by 8 bases, with 10 bases between. The CDR3 protein is CASSHPGHGYTF. CDR3 bases: TGTGCCAGCAGCCACCCAGGGCACGGCTACACCTTC.

The V and J genes are TRBV7-2 and TRBJ1-4, with D uncertain. V was cut by 5 bases and J by 4 bases, with 8 bases left in between. The germline V gene has CDR1 SGHTA and CDR2 FQGNSA. This CDR3 has 13 residues. The DNA for the CDR3 is TGTGCCAGCAGCGCCTATGGTAATGAAAAACTGTTTTTT. This sequence encodes CASSAYGNEKLFF. Together with reference TRBV7-2 and TRBJ1-4, the CDR3 gives the full variable domain: GAGVSQSPSNKVTEKGKDVELRCDPISGHTALYWYRQSLGQGLEFLIYFQGNSAPDKSGLPSDRFSAERTGGSVSTLTIQRTQQEDSAVYLCASSAYGNEKLFFGSGTQLSVL.

This chain links TRBV18 with TRBJ2-1, with D possibly matching TRBD2 (6 bases). The V end was cut by 3 bases, the J end by 9 bases, with 15 bases between. Germline loops: CDR1 KGHSH, CDR2 LQKENI. CDR3 length equals 14 residues. This CDR3 is CASSPDGGAGEQFF. The CDR3, as DNA: TGTGCCAGCTCACCCGACGGGGGAGCCGGTGAGCAGTTCTTC.

The V and J genes are TRBV2 and TRBJ2-7, with D possibly being TRBD1 (6 bases). V was pared by 2 bases and J by 1 base, with 9 bases between. This CDR3 is 14 amino acids long. CDR1 SNHLY and CDR2 FYNNEI come from the germline V gene. The CDR3 DNA reads TGTGCCAGCAGTGAATATGACAGGTCCTACGAGCAGTACTTC. This sequence encodes CASSEYDRSYEQYF. Full variable domain (missing parts from reference TRBV2 and TRBJ2-7): EPEVTQTPSHQVTQMGQEVILRCVPISNHLYFYWYRQILGQKVEFLVSFYNNEISEKSEIFDDQFSVERPDGSNFTLKIRSTKLEDSAMYFCASSEYDRSYEQYFGPGTRLTVT.

CDR3 sequence reads: CASSLVAGAYNEQFF. The CDR3 DNA reads as TGTGCCAGCAGCTTAGTTGCGGGGGCCTACAATGAGCAGTTCTTC. The chain recombines TRBV7-2 with TRBJ2-1, with 7 bases matching TRBD2. The V gene end was trimmed by 1 base and the J gene end by 2 bases; junction bases not matched to a gene: 2. The CDR3 loop spans 15 amino acids. Germline V gives CDR1 SGHTA, CDR2 FQGNSA.

The rearrangement links TRBV7-3 to TRBJ2-3, with 9 bases fitting TRBD1. The CDR3 extends over 16 amino acids. The germline CDR1 and CDR2 sequences are SGHTA and FQGTGA. V was clipped by 0 bases and J by 6 bases; unmatched bases: 7. The CDR3 coding sequence is TGTGCCAGCAGCTTAACTGGGGACAGGGTAGGGGATACGCAGTATTTT. Encoded protein: CASSLTGDRVGDTQYF. Complete variable domain (other parts from reference TRBV7-3 and TRBJ2-3): GAGVSQTPSNKVTEKGKYVELRCDPISGHTALYWYRQSLGQGPEFLIYFQGTGAADDSGLPNDRFFAVRPEGSVSTLKIQRTERGDSAVYLCASSLTGDRVGDTQYFGPGTRLTVL.

V gene TRBV13 combines with J gene TRBJ2-3; 12 positions match TRBD2. Losses at the gene ends were 5 bases for V and 1 base for J; bases not matched to a gene: 10. Per germline, CDR1 PRHDT and CDR2 FYEKMQ (reference sequence). The CDR3 totals 18 residues. CDR3 in amino acids: CASSKQTSGGRGTDTQYF. DNA for the CDR3: TGTGCCAGCAGCAAACAGACTAGCGGGGGTCGAGGCACAGATACGCAGTATTTT.

This clone came up a few times. The chain combines TRBV6-1 with TRBJ1-5; no clear D gene. The CDR3 totals 15 residues. The germline CDR1 and CDR2 sequences are MNHNS and SASEGT. The V and J ends lost 0 bases and 3 bases respectively, with 9 bases between them. The CDR3 DNA reads as TGTGCCAGCAGTGAAGCAGGAGTGGACAATCAGCCCCAGCATTTT. Amino acid sequence: CASSEAGVDNQPQHF.

About this clone itself: The junction departs from the called germline gene at one end, perhaps through a read error. The V gene is TRBV4-2, the J gene TRBJ1-6; TRBD1 matches at 8 bases. The V gene's germline CDR1 is LGHNA and CDR2 YNFKEQ. This CDR3 is built from 15 residues. The DNA for the CDR3 is TGTGCCAGCAGCCAACTGGCCACAGGGGGTTCACCCCTCAACTTT. This sequence encodes CASSQLATGGSPLNF.

This clone was detected a few times. The chain has TRBV10-3 and TRBJ1-5, with D hard to call. This CDR3 has 13 residues. The V and J ends lost 3 bases and 9 bases respectively, with 12 bases between them. Germline CDR1 is ENHRY and CDR2 is SYGVKD. CDR3 DNA: TGTGCCATCAGTGATGCGCGATCGGGGCCCCAGCATTTT. It codes for CAISDARSGPQHF.

The genes are TRBV7-3 and TRBJ2-3; 8 nucleotides line up with TRBD2. CDR3 size: 15 residues. Germline V gene data show CDR1 as SGHTA and CDR2 as FQGTGA. The trim removed 2 bases at V and 4 bases at J, leaving 5 bases unmatched. This chain's CDR3 is CASSLGGSGADTQYF. The CDR3 coding sequence is TGTGCCAGCAGCTTAGGAGGTAGCGGGGCAGATACGCAGTATTTT.

This clone was observed a handful of times. The chain recombines TRBV9 with TRBJ2-5; 11 bases fit TRBD1. The CDR3 extends over 15 amino acids. Germline assignment: CDR1 SGDLS and CDR2 YYNGEE. The V segment lost 3 bases and the J segment 4 bases; nucleotides outside the gene matches: 5. CDR3: CASSGTGGRGETQYF. CDR3 nucleotide sequence: TGTGCCAGCAGCGGGACAGGGGGCAGAGGAGAGACCCAGTACTTC.

The gene calls are TRBV9 and TRBJ1-2; D gene unclear. V gave up 0 bases and J gave up 3 bases, with 12 bases separating them. The CDR3 has 15 residues. Germline values: CDR1 SGDLS, CDR2 YYNGEE. The CDR3 reads CASSVARGTDYGYTF. The CDR3 DNA is TGTGCCAGCAGCGTAGCACGGGGAACGGACTATGGCTACACCTTC.

This rearrangement joins TRBV6-1 to TRBJ2-5; no clear D gene. The CDR3 runs 11 residues. V was clipped by 8 bases and J by 0 bases, with 4 bases between them. Looked up from germline, CDR1 is MNHNS and CDR2 is SASEGT. The CDR3 spells CASAYQETQYF. In DNA, the CDR3 is TGTGCCAGCGCGTACCAAGAGACCCAGTACTTC.

This clone was seen only a few times. The chain is built from TRBV7-2 and TRBJ2-2; D may be TRBD2 (6 bases). The CDR3 covers 14 residues. V lost 4 bases, J lost 1 base, and 7 bases lay in between. Germline-derived CDR1 and CDR2 are SGHTA and FQGNSA. The CDR3 protein is CASSSGLNTGELFF. For the CDR3, the DNA is TGTGCCAGCAGCTCGGGACTGAACACCGGGGAGCTGTTTTTT.

The chain has TRBV28 and TRBJ1-5, with TRBD1 matching 7 bases. CDR1 MDHEN and CDR2 SYDVKM come from the germline V gene. The V segment lost 8 bases and the J segment 0 bases; nucleotides outside the gene matches: 7. The CDR3 contains 15 residues. The DNA for the CDR3 is TGTGCCAGCGACCTACAGGGGTTTAGCAATCAGCCCCAGCATTTT. Protein sequence: CASDLQGFSNQPQHF.

The V and J genes are TRBV7-2 and TRBJ2-3; 11 nucleotides agree with TRBD2. The CDR3 sequence is 17 residues long. Germline V lookup: CDR1 SGHTA, CDR2 FQGNSA. Losses at the gene ends were 3 bases for V and 1 base for J; bases not matched to a gene: 6. As DNA, the CDR3 is TGTGCCAGCAGCTTCCCCATGACTAGCGGGGGCACAGATACGCAGTATTTT. This gives the protein CASSFPMTSGGTDTQYF. Full variable domain (missing parts from reference TRBV7-2 and TRBJ2-3): GAGVSQSPSNKVTEKGKDVELRCDPISGHTALYWYRQSLGQGLEFLIYFQGNSAPDKSGLPSDRFSAERTGGSVSTLTIQRTQQEDSAVYLCASSFPMTSGGTDTQYFGPGTRLTVL.